This note documents a single T cell receptor (beta chain) sequence. Its antigen is unknown. Base-call qualities are not available, and no considerably larger clone is one nucleotide away. What this sample's time point label stands for: before preoperative PTX-NDP chemotherapy. Paclitaxel-nedaplatin was administered to patients as preoperative chemotherapy before surgery. This record belongs to a study of esophageal squamous cell carcinoma under preoperative chemotherapy (dated by TCRdb to 2016 to 2019). The study in broad terms: The study profiled TCR repertoires of both peripheral blood T cells and tumor-infiltrating lymphocytes. The study examined the effect of paclitaxel-nedaplatin chemotherapy on T-cell receptor repertoires in patients with esophageal squamous cell carcinoma. Five or six patients with primary esophageal squamous cell carcinoma were included in the cohort. Repertoires from samples taken before paclitaxel-nedaplatin therapy were compared with repertoires from samples taken after paclitaxel-nedaplatin therapy. Broad study findings and their caveats: A significant increase in TCR diversity was observed in peripheral T cells after chemotherapy, whereas no such increase was observed in tumor-infiltrating lymphocytes. Post-treatment tumor-infiltrating lymphocytes appeared to be derived in part from peripheral T cells migrating into the tumor, rather than solely from local clonal changes. Paclitaxel-nedaplatin therapy induced immediate and substantial clonotype frequency changes, with contraction more likely among abundant clones than amplification. A small cohort was used, with only 5 or 6 patients with esophageal squamous cell carcinoma being analyzed.

The receptor library was made with PCR. Sequencing was carried out with a HiSeq X Ten. High-throughput sequencing was used to characterize the TCR repertoires. TCRdb reprocessed the public reads (quality trimming at Q25 with fastp, clone calling with MiXCR) and kept in-frame beta chains. Merged by CDR3 protein, the rows form single entries marked with the most common genes and DNA. This sample gives about 30,000 distinct CDR3 sequences in total; 40% to 60% of them show up just once. Approximately 12% of the sample belongs to the ten largest clones. Counted from cysteine to phenylalanine, this CDR3 has 19 amino acids. CDR3 DNA is the only sequence kept; it has 57 bases, read in frame from the first base. Taken from the germline V gene, the CDR1 and CDR2 loops are SGHVS and FNYEAQ. Trimmed from V: 3 bases; trimmed from J: 3 bases; junction bases lacking a gene match: 18.

The sequence links TRBV7-6 to TRBJ2-5; 8 central nucleotides agree with TRBD2. This TCR came from a human donor with esophageal squamous cell carcinoma. The donor label of this sample is uncertain. Sampling was carried out from a patient given preoperative chemotherapy. The CDR3 amino acid sequence is: CASSLGAAIGGGDKETQYF. The nucleotides read TGTGCCAGCAGCTTGGGTGCGGCCATCGGGGGGGGTGACAAAGAGACCCAGTACTTC.